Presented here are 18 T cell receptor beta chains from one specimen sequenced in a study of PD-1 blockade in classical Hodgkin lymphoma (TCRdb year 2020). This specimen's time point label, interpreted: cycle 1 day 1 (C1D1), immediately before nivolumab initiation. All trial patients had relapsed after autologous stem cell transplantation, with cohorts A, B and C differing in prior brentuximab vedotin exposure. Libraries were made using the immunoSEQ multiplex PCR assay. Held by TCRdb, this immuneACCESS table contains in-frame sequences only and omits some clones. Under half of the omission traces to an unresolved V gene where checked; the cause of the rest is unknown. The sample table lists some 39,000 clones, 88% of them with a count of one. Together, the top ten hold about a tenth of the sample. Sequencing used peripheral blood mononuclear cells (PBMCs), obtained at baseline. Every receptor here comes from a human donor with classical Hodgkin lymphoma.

The CDR3 coding sequence is TGTGCCAGCAGCTTCGGAGCGCTATCTGGGGCCAACGTCCTGACTTTC. This gives the protein CASSFGALSGANVLTF. This chain uses TRBV4-2 with TRBJ2-6; D unclear. V lost 5 bases and J lost 1, with 12 bases in between. The germline CDR1 and CDR2 sequences are LGHNA and YNFKEQ. The CDR3 runs 16 residues.

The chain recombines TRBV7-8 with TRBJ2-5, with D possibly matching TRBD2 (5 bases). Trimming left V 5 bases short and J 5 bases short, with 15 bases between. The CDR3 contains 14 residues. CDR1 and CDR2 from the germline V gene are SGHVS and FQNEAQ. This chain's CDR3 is CASSIASRRETQYF. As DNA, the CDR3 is TGTGCCAGCAGCATCGCGAGCAGGAGGGAGACCCAGTACTTC.

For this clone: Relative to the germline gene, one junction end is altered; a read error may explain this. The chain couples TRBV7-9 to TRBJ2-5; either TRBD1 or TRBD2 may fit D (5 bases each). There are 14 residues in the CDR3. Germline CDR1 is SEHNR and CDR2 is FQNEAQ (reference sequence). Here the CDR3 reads CASSPPGLKETQYF. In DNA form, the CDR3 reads TGTGCAAGCAGCCCCCCGGGGCTCAAAGAGACCCAGTACTTC.

The CDR3 DNA reads as TGCAGCGTTGAGGGCAGTCAGTTCAATGAGCAGTTCTTC. Its protein product is CSVEGSQFNEQFF. This chain joins TRBV29-1 and TRBJ2-1; D is unclear. V dropped 3 bases and J dropped 6 bases, with 12 bases sitting between them. Germline V gene lookup returns CDR1 SQVTM and CDR2 ANQGSEA. CDR3 length: 13 residues.

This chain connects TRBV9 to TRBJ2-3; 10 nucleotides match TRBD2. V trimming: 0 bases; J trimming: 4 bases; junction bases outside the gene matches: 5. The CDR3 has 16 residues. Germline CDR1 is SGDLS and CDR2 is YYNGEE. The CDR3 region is CASSVDLAGVSDTQYF. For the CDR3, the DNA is TGTGCCAGCAGCGTAGATCTAGCGGGAGTGTCAGATACGCAGTATTTT.

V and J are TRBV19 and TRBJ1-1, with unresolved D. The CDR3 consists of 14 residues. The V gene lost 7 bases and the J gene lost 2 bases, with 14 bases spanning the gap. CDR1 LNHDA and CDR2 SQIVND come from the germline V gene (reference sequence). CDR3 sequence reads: CASTVDGYNTEAFF. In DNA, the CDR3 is TGTGCCAGTACCGTCGACGGATATAACACTGAAGCTTTCTTT.

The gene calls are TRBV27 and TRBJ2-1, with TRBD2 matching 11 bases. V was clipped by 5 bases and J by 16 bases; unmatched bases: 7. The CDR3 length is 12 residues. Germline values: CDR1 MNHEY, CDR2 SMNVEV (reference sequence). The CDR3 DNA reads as TGTGCCAGCAGTCCTCGGACTAGCGGGTTCTTCTTC. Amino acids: CASSPRTSGFFF.

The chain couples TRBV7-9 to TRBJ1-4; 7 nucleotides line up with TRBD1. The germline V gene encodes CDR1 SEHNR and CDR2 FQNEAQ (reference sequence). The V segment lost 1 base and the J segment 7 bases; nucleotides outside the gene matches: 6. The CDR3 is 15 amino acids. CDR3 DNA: TGTGCCAGCAGCTTAGAGGGGGCAGTCGGTGAAAAACTGTTTTTT. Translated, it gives CASSLEGAVGEKLFF. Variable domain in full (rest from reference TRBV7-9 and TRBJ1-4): DTGVSQNPRHKITKRGQNVTFRCDPISEHNRLYWYRQTLGQGPEFLTYFQNEAQLEKSRLLSDRFSAERPKGSFSTLEIQRTEQGDSAMYLCASSLEGAVGEKLFFGSGTQLSVL.

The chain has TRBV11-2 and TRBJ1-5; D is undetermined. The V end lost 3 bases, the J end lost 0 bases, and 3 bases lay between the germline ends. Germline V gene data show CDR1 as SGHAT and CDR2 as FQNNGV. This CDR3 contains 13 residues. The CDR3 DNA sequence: TGTGCCAGCAGCTTTCTTAGCAATCAGCCCCAGCATTTT. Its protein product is CASSFLSNQPQHF.

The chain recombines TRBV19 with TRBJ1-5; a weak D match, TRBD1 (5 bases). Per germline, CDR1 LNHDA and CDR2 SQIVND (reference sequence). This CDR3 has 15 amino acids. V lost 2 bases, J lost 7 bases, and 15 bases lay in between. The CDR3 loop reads CASSISWGGRQPQHF. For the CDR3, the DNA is TGTGCCAGTAGTATAAGTTGGGGGGGTAGACAGCCCCAGCATTTT.

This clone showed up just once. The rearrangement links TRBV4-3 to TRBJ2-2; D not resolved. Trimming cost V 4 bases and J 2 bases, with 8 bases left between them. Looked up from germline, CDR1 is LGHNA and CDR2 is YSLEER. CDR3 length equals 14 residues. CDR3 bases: TGCGCCAGCAGCCTGCAGACCAACACCGGGGAGCTGTTTTTT. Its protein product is CASSLQTNTGELFF.

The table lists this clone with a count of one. The CDR3 DNA is TGTGCCAGCAGTGGAACCGGGACCACCGGGGAGCTGTTTTTT. Its protein product is CASSGTGTTGELFF. The gene calls are TRBV6-1 and TRBJ2-2; perhaps D is TRBD1 or TRBD2 (5 bases each). The ends were cut back, 4 bases at V and 4 bases at J, with 10 bases in the middle. This CDR3 spans 14 amino acids. CDR1 is MNHNS, CDR2 SASEGT, per germline.

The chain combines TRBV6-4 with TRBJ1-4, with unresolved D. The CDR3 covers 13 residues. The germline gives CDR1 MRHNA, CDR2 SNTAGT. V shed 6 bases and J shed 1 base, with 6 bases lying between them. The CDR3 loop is CASRQLTNEKLFF. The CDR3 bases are TGTGCCAGCAGACAGTTAACTAATGAAAAACTGTTTTTT.

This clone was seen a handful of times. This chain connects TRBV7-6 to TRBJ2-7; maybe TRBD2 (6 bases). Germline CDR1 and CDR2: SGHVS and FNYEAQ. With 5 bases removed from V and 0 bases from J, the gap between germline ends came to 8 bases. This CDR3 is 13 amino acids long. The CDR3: CASSAGGSYEQYF. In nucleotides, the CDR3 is TGTGCCAGCAGCGCCGGGGGCTCCTACGAGCAGTACTTC.

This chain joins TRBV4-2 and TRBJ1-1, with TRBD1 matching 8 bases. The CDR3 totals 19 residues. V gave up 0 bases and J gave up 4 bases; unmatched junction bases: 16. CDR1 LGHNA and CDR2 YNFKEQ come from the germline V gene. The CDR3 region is CASSQETFWVAGGGTEAFF. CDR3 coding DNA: TGTGCCAGCAGCCAAGAGACCTTCTGGGTGGCAGGGGGCGGCACTGAAGCTTTCTTT.

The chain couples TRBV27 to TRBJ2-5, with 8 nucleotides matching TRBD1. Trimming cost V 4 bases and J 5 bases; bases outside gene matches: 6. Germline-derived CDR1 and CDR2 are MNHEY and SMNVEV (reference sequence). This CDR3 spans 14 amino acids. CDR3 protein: CASSSDRGGETQYF. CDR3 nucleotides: TGTGCCAGCAGTTCCGACAGGGGCGGGGAGACCCAGTACTTC.

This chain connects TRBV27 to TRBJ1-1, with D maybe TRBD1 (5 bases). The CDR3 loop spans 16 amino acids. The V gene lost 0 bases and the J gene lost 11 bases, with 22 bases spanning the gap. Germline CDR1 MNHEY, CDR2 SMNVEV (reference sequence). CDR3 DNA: TGTGCCAGCAGTTTATCGGCAGTGGACATCCAATATAACGCTTTCTTT. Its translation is CASSLSAVDIQYNAFF.

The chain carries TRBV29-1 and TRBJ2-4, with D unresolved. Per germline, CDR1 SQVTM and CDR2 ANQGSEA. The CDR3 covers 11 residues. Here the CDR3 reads CCAQTKNIQYF. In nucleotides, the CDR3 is TGCTGTGCACAAACCAAAAACATTCAGTACTTC.